These 15 T cell receptor beta chains came from one sample sequenced in a study of vaccination and CD4 T cells after COVID-19. The Oncomine TCR Beta short-read assay was applied to DNA of cultured CD4+ T cells. TCRdb used MiXCR to reprocess the PCR reads, holding one entry per CDR3 protein. The sample shows roughly 20,000 distinct CDR3 sequences, roughly 46% of them seen only once. No antigen has been identified for these receptors. The treatment here: approximately 11-day PBMC culture with coronavirus spike peptide pools or control peptides (ViraFEST assay). The source was CD4+ T cells from blood, cultured in vitro, collected after SARS-CoV-2 vaccination. These receptors originate from a human donor who had recovered from COVID-19.

The rearrangement joins TRBV20-1 to TRBJ1-6; D possibly corresponds to TRBD1 (5 bases). The CDR3 totals 14 residues. Germline CDR1 DFQATT, CDR2 SNEGSKA (reference sequence). The V and J ends lost 5 bases and 6 bases respectively, with 14 bases between them. CDR3 protein: CSARQTVSNSPLHF. The CDR3, as DNA: TGCAGTGCTCGACAGACAGTCTCTAATTCACCCCTCCACTTT.

The chain carries TRBV7-9 and TRBJ1-2; perhaps TRBD1 as D (5 bases). CDR1 is SEHNR, CDR2 FQNEAQ, per germline (reference sequence). V lost 4 bases and J lost 4, with 25 bases in between. There are 18 residues in the CDR3. The CDR3 nucleotides read TGTGCCAGCAGCTCATTAGAGCCGGGACTCCAAAGGGGCTATGGCTACACCTTC. Protein sequence: CASSSLEPGLQRGYGYTF.

V usage is TRBV29-1 and J usage is TRBJ1-2; no definite D call. V shed 4 bases and J shed 0 bases, with 9 bases lying between them. Germline V gene lookup returns CDR1 SQVTM and CDR2 ANQGSEA. CDR3 size: 13 residues. For the CDR3, the DNA is TGCAGCGTTGCTGATCAAGCTAACTATGGCTACACCTTC. Residues: CSVADQANYGYTF.

This clonotype was seen only a few times. This chain joins TRBV19 and TRBJ2-1; tentatively, D is TRBD2 (6 bases). Germline lookup yields CDR1 LNHDA and CDR2 SQIVND (reference sequence). The CDR3 totals 15 residues. Trimming stripped 7 bases from V and 10 bases from J, with 23 bases between. CDR3 bases: TGTGCCAGTACCCCCTTAGCGGCCTCTACGAGAGAGCAGTTCTTC. This sequence encodes CASTPLAASTREQFF. The complete variable domain, with remaining parts taken from reference TRBV19 and TRBJ2-1, reads DGGITQSPKYLFRKEGQNVTLSCEQNLNHDAMYWYRQDPGQGLRLIYYSQIVNDFQKGDIAEGYSVSREKKESFPLTVTSAQKNPTAFYLCASTPLAASTREQFFGPGTRLTVL.

This rearrangement joins TRBV6-1 to TRBJ2-5; tentative D call: TRBD2 (5 bases). The germline gives CDR1 MNHNS, CDR2 SASEGT. This CDR3 comprises 14 residues. Trimming pared 1 base from V and 3 bases from J, leaving 9 bases between. Here the CDR3 reads CASSEGGAEETQYF. The CDR3 DNA reads TGTGCCAGCAGTGAAGGGGGAGCGGAAGAGACCCAGTACTTC.

This clonotype has just a few counts. This chain joins TRBV7-2 and TRBJ2-5, with D unresolved. CDR3 length equals 14 residues. The V end lost 2 bases, the J end lost 2 bases, and 9 bases lay between the germline ends. Germline V gene sequence: CDR1 SGHTA, CDR2 FQGNSA. CDR3 residues: CASSLPTQQETQYF. The CDR3 DNA sequence: TGTGCCAGCAGCTTACCCACACAACAAGAGACCCAGTACTTC.

The chain joins TRBV6-1 to TRBJ2-7; TRBD1 aligns across 9 bases. This CDR3 comprises 15 residues. Germline CDR1 MNHNS, CDR2 SASEGT. The V segment lost 6 bases and the J segment 0 bases; nucleotides outside the gene matches: 6. The CDR3 sequence: CASRVRTGDSYEQYF. In nucleotides, the CDR3 is TGTGCCAGCAGGGTCCGGACAGGGGACTCCTACGAGCAGTACTTC.

The chain has TRBV6-1 and TRBJ1-3; no clear D. Between the trimmed V and J ends, which lost 3 bases and 4 bases, there was a span of 13 bases. The germline gives CDR1 MNHNS, CDR2 SASEGT. The CDR3 has 15 residues. The CDR3 spells CASSEIALEGNTIYF. CDR3 DNA sequence: TGTGCCAGCAGTGAGATTGCACTAGAAGGAAACACCATATATTTT.

The chain carries TRBV6-1 and TRBJ1-2; D gene unclear. This CDR3 spans 12 amino acids. Germline CDR1 and CDR2: MNHNS and SASEGT. Trimming cost V 6 bases and J 6 bases, with 11 bases left between them. The CDR3, as DNA: TGTGCCAGCAGCCGCGGGTTCGATGGCTACACCTTC. This sequence encodes CASSRGFDGYTF.

The J gene is TRBJ1-5, the V gene TRBV20-1; unclear D gene. Germline CDR1 is DFQATT and CDR2 is SNEGSKA (reference sequence). V was cut by 0 bases and J by 5 bases, with 11 bases left in between. This CDR3 is 14 amino acids long. The CDR3 DNA reads TGCAGTGCTAGAGAATTAAGTTCCTATCAGCCCCAGCATTTT. It specifies CSARELSSYQPQHF.

The chain links TRBV29-1 to TRBJ2-5; 9 nucleotides match TRBD2. Germline lookup yields CDR1 SQVTM and CDR2 ANQGSEA. This CDR3 region has 12 residues. The DNA of the CDR3 is TGCAGTATCTTAGCGGGAGACGAGACCCAGTACTTC. Amino acid sequence: CSILAGDETQYF.

This chain connects TRBV27 to TRBJ1-1; D possibly corresponds to TRBD1 (6 bases). CDR3 length: 15 residues. The germline gives CDR1 MNHEY, CDR2 SMNVEV (reference sequence). With 5 bases removed from V and 5 bases from J, the gap between germline ends came to 18 bases. The CDR3 DNA is TGTGCCAGCAGTCTAGAACAGGGACGATCAACTGAAGCTTTCTTT. Protein: CASSLEQGRSTEAFF.

The gene calls are TRBV20-1 and TRBJ1-1, with D unclear. The V end was cut by 0 bases, the J end by 1 base, with 15 bases between. This CDR3 has 16 amino acids. Germline CDR1 reads DFQATT; CDR2 reads SNEGSKA (reference sequence). The chain's CDR3 is CSARESMRRRNTEAFF. Written as DNA, the CDR3 is TGCAGTGCTAGAGAATCCATGCGGCGGAGGAACACTGAAGCTTTCTTT.

V usage is TRBV23-1 and J usage is TRBJ1-6; a weak D match, TRBD1 (5 bases). TRBV23-1 is known as an ORF, though its function is uncertain. The CDR3 is made up of 16 amino acids. V lost 2 bases to trimming and J lost 8 bases, with 16 bases between them. The CDR3 sequence is CASSQPPRDCYSPLHF. The CDR3 DNA reads as TGCGCCAGCAGTCAACCCCCGAGGGACTGCTATTCACCCCTCCACTTT.

This clonotype was detected only a few times. This chain joins TRBV28 and TRBJ1-5; weak D call: TRBD1 (6 bases). CDR1 is MDHEN, CDR2 SYDVKM, per germline. V was shortened by 3 bases and J by 1 base, with 19 bases between the two germline ends. The CDR3 length is 18 residues. The CDR3 DNA reads TGTGCCAGCAGTTTCGGGGGGCATCGTTTCGAGAGCAATCAGCCCCAGCATTTT. It is translated as CASSFGGHRFESNQPQHF.